Listed below are T cell receptor beta chains from one sample, sequenced in a study of blood T cells in healthy people across ages. TCRdb reprocessed the 5' RACE reads with MiXCR, giving one entry per CDR3 protein. This sample yields about 1.4 million distinct CDR3 sequences, of which roughly 60% are seen a single time; more than 6% belongs to the top ten. Sequenced: blood. The receptors stem from a man aged 18 to 29 in good health. CDR3s include the opening cysteine and the closing phenylalanine or tryptophan. D genes are given only for firm matches. The size field is filled for only some rows; it gives once, few, many or a size class.

d_gene,j_gene,abundance,v_gene,CDR3aa,CDR3nt
NA,TRBJ2-7,few,TRBV29-1,CSVEEATGPVSYEQYF,TGCAGCGTTGAAGAGGCCACAGGGCCAGTATCCTACGAGCAGTACTTC
NA,TRBJ1-1,NA,TRBV11-2,CASSHARDMGHLIEAFF,TGTGCCAGCAGTCACGCTCGGGACATGGGACACCTTATTGAAGCTTTCTTT
NA,TRBJ2-3,once,TRBV7-2,CASSLSSWADTQYF,TGTGCCAGCAGCTTATCATCGTGGGCAGATACGCAGTATTTT
NA,TRBJ1-2,NA,TRBV20-1,CSARDDGLYHYGYTF,TGCAGTGCTAGAGATGATGGACTATATCACTATGGCTACACCTTC
NA,TRBJ2-4,NA,TRBV20-1,CSAKTRTANIQYF,TGCAGTGCCAAAACCAGGACGGCAAACATTCAGTACTTC
NA,TRBJ2-7,NA,TRBV15,CATSRDLGLGYEQYF,TGTGCCACCAGCAGAGATCTGGGGTTGGGCTACGAGCAGTACTTC
TRBD1,TRBJ1-5,few,TRBV20-1,CSASYGGTGNQPQHF,TGCAGTGCTAGTTACGGCGGGACAGGCAATCAGCCCCAGCATTTT
TRBD1,TRBJ1-1,NA,TRBV10-3,CATGQGNPPTEAFF,TGTGCCACCGGACAGGGAAATCCCCCCACTGAAGCTTTCTTT
TRBD1,TRBJ1-2,NA,TRBV29-1,CSVKQGAGGYTF,TGCAGCGTCAAACAGGGGGCAGGTGGCTACACCTTC
TRBD1,TRBJ2-5,NA,TRBV7-2,CASRVGTAETQYF,TGTGCCAGCAGGGTCGGGACAGCAGAGACCCAGTACTTC
TRBD1,TRBJ2-7,NA,TRBV29-1,CSVDGTGGYEQYF,TGCAGCGTTGATGGGACAGGTGGCTACGAGCAGTACTTC
TRBD2,TRBJ2-3,few,TRBV12-3/TRBV12-4,CASSLRTSGIRGTDTQYF,TGTGCCAGCAGTTTACGGACTAGCGGGATTCGGGGCACAGATACGCAGTATTTT
NA,TRBJ1-2,NA,TRBV6-5,CASRRGQEHGYTF,TGTGCCAGCCGCCGTGGTCAGGAACATGGCTACACCTTC
NA,TRBJ1-1,once,TRBV20-1,CSASDAGTANTEAFF,TGCAGTGCCTCAGACGCCGGGACCGCGAACACTGAAGCTTTCTTT